Reported below is one T cell receptor beta chain. The data stem from a study of blood T cells in healthy people across ages. Through a sample-barcoded 5' primer and a J-beta primer mix, a second PCR was run for about 6 to 12 cycles. TCRdb recomputed calls from the 5' RACE reads with MiXCR, one row per CDR3 protein. The repertoire has 1,100,000 or so distinct CDR3 sequences, around 45% of them found once; the top ten carry approximately 20%. Germline assignment: CDR1 SEHNR and CDR2 FQNEAQ (reference sequence). Unmatched junction bases numbered 6, after V lost 7 bases and J lost 0 bases. The CDR3 loop spans 15 amino acids. Caucasian, healthy and from Russia, the donors were aged between roughly 6 and 95. PBMCs, at least 6.5 million per sample, were isolated.

Sequenced sample: blood. This clonotype was sampled from a woman aged 55-69 years in good health. This chain uses TRBV7-9 with TRBJ1-2; 9 bases are shared with TRBD1. The CDR3 reads CASTIRQGANYGYTF. CDR3 coding DNA: TGTGCCAGCACTATCCGACAGGGGGCTAACTATGGCTACACCTTC.